The source of this T cell receptor (beta chain) is a study of T cells in women clearing cervical HPV infection. At the level of the study: For cases, blood was sampled a median about 150 days after lesion detection, interquartile range roughly 80 to 230 days.

Germline CDR1 reads SGHRS; CDR2 reads YFSETQ. CDR3 length equals 15 residues. HPV was found by MY09/MY11 PCR and dot-blot genotyping. immunoSEQ multiplex PCR used an average of approximately 1,300 ng genomic DNA. Only in-frame clones appear in the TCRdb table, and some are missing; sequencing was by immunoSEQ multiplex PCR. Seen in this sample are 25,000 to 35,000 clones; the ten most common clones hold 5% to 7.5%. Regarding this clone: The sequence runs out 3 residues before the end of the CDR3; the remainder is reconstructed from the germline J gene.

The gene calls are TRBV5-1 and TRBJ1-2, with 8 bases lining up with TRBD1. The source material was blood buffy coat. The TCR originated in a woman aged 18 to 75 with a cervical HPV16 infection that either progressed to CIN3+ or cleared (not recorded which). CDR3 residues: CASSWEVGTGGGYTF. Partial CDR3 DNA: TGCGCCAGCAGCTGGGAGGTAGGGACAGGTGGCGGC.